This T cell receptor (beta chain) stems from a study of blood T cell repertoires in COVID-19. Original handling: Counts of nucleated cells, estimated from reference gene primer amplification, were obtained. The protocol was immunoSEQ multiplex PCR, while the TCRdb copy is restricted to in-frame clones and leaves out a portion. That table is the source of V, J and clone size, and D and trimming were worked out from the DNA. The sample includes about 190,000 clones, approximately 88% of them seen just once. This clone was recorded once. This TCR was recovered from a man aged 35 to 55 with acute or convalescent COVID-19. Sequenced sample: peripheral blood.

In nucleotides, the CDR3 is TGTGCCAGCAGTCCCCAATTCCCCGCAGGGGAGCAGTTCTTC. This translates into CASSPQFPAGEQFF. The chain combines TRBV27 with TRBJ2-1; possible D gene TRBD1, 5 bases. The CDR3 loop spans 14 amino acids. Germline CDR1 MNHEY, CDR2 SMNVEV (reference sequence). V was shortened by 5 bases and J by 10 bases, with 18 bases between the two germline ends.